This T cell receptor (beta chain) was sequenced for a study of T cells after yellow fever vaccination. Study conclusions and caveats: Only a minor proportion of clonotypes was detected across both CD4 and CD8 compartments.

This CDR3 is built from 14 residues. Germline V gene data show CDR1 as SGHVS and CDR2 as FQNEAQ. The V gene lost 2 bases and the J gene lost 0 bases, with 5 bases spanning the gap. At least ten counts were recorded for this clonotype. Its antigen is still unknown. TCRdb redid the calling of the 5' RACE reads with MiXCR, one entry per CDR3 protein. The sample holds over 300,000 distinct CDR3 sequences, approximately 4% seen once. This sample comprised PBMCs, obtained 5 days after the yellow fever booster vaccination. The chain employs TRBV7-8 and TRBJ2-1; TRBD1 is a possible D gene (5 bases). The sequence was obtained from a man between 18 and 35 years old who received the YFV17D yellow fever vaccine. CDR3 protein: CASSLRGSYNEQFF. DNA for the CDR3: TGTGCCAGCAGCTTAAGGGGCTCCTACAATGAGCAGTTCTTC.